Shown below are 4 T cell receptor beta chains from a single sample sequenced in a study of blood T cell repertoires in COVID-19. Here immunoSEQ multiplex PCR was the method, and the copy in TCRdb shows in-frame clones only, minus some. The sample lists about 78,000 clones, about 90% seen once, with around 0.98% in the top ten. The sequenced material came from peripheral blood. These receptors were collected from a woman between 45 and 65 years old in a cohort sampled during active COVID-19.

The J gene is TRBJ2-5, the V gene TRBV3-1 (or the pseudogene TRBV3-2); D is perhaps TRBD2 (5 bases). This CDR3 comprises 17 residues. The V end lost 0 bases, the J end lost 1 base, and 15 bases lay between the germline ends. Germline values: CDR1 LGHDT, CDR2 YNNKEL (reference sequence). The CDR3 sequence: CASSQDPSAVVQETQYF. The CDR3 DNA sequence: TGTGCCAGCAGCCAAGATCCGTCAGCGGTGGTCCAAGAGACCCAGTACTTC.

V and J are TRBV6-6 and TRBJ1-3, with D unclear. The V gene lost 7 bases and the J gene lost 1 base, with 8 bases spanning the gap. This CDR3 is built from 13 residues. Per the germline V gene, CDR1 is MNHNY and CDR2 is SVGAGI (reference sequence). The CDR3 nucleotides are TGTGCCAGCACCTTCCCTTCTGGAAACACCATATATTTT. Protein product: CASTFPSGNTIYF.

The chain joins TRBV19 to TRBJ2-1; 10 bases align to TRBD2. CDR1 LNHDA and CDR2 SQIVND come from the germline V gene (reference sequence). J was trimmed by 8 bases and V by 1 base; bases with no gene match: 5. The CDR3 runs to 15 residues. This CDR3 reads CASSIVASGSYEQFF. The CDR3 bases are TGTGCCAGTAGTATAGTGGCTAGCGGGAGTTATGAGCAGTTCTTC.

This clone has just a few counts. The chain combines TRBV27 with TRBJ1-4; weak D call: TRBD1 (6 bases). Trimming took off 7 bases at V and 7 bases at J, with 13 bases between the two ends. Per germline, CDR1 MNHEY and CDR2 SMNVEV (reference sequence). The CDR3 runs 13 residues. The chain's CDR3 is CASKTGNGEKLFF. As DNA, the CDR3 is TGTGCCAGCAAAACAGGGAATGGTGAAAAACTGTTTTTT. Using reference TRBV27 and TRBJ1-4 for the parts outside the CDR3, the full variable domain is EAQVTQNPRYLITVTGKKLTVTCSQNMNHEYMSWYRQDPGLGLRQIYYSMNVEVTDKGDVPEGYKVSRKEKRNFPLILESPSPNQTSLYFCASKTGNGEKLFFGSGTQLSVL.